These 5 T cell receptor beta chains came from one sample sequenced in a study of breast tumors, draining lymph nodes, adjacent tissues. Breast cancer patients provided tissue from their axillary draining lymph nodes. MiXCR, applied by TCRdb to the multiplex PCR reads, yields one record per CDR3 protein. The sample has 150,000 to 200,000 distinct CDR3 sequences; 30% to 35% are singletons. Sequencing was done on a sample of axillary lymph node tissue. The receptors stem from a female donor with breast cancer. Some clones in this sample may be carry-over from other donors' samples.

This clonotype appeared a single time. V usage is TRBV2 and J usage is TRBJ1-4; 7 nucleotides align to TRBD1. The J segment lost 0 bases and the V segment lost 0 bases, leaving 10 bases of the junction unmatched. This CDR3 spans 19 amino acids. Germline loops: CDR1 SNHLY, CDR2 FYNNEI. The CDR3 loop reads CASSEASTGPTATNEKLFF. The CDR3 coding sequence is TGTGCCAGCAGTGAAGCTTCGACAGGGCCAACTGCAACTAATGAAAAACTGTTTTTT.

Regarding this clonotype: This may come from a read error, since a much larger clone is one base off. The gene calls are TRBV11-1 and TRBJ2-5, with D perhaps matching TRBD2 (6 bases). The CDR3 extends over 14 amino acids. Germline V gene lookup returns CDR1 SGHAT and CDR2 FQDESV (reference sequence). V lost 7 bases to trimming and J lost 4 bases, with 16 bases between them. Written as DNA, the CDR3 is TGTGCCAGCAAAGTAGCGGCAACCCCAGAGACCCAGTACTTC. This gives the protein CASKVAATPETQYF.

As to this clonotype: A read error may be the cause here, since a much bigger clone is one base away. The CDR3 end shows no conserved phenylalanine or tryptophan, and so a read error is likely. J is TRBJ1-1 and V is TRBV7-2; a weak D match, TRBD1 (6 bases). The CDR3 is 15 amino acids. Germline CDR1 is SGHTA and CDR2 is FQGNSA. V dropped 1 base and J dropped 0 bases, with 9 bases sitting between them. The CDR3 DNA follows: TGTGCCAGCAGCTTAGTTGGGGGGCTGAACACTGAAGCTTTCTTG. Its translation: CASSLVGGLNTEAFL.

This clonotype was observed at least ten times. The CDR3: CATSSGTGSYEQYF. CDR3 nucleotide sequence: TGTGCCACCAGCAGTGGGACAGGTTCCTACGAGCAGTACTTC. V usage is TRBV15 and J usage is TRBJ2-7, with 8 bases lining up with TRBD1. V lost 3 bases to trimming and J lost 1 base; unmatched junction nucleotides: 2. The CDR3 is 14 residues long. Germline V CDR1 and CDR2: LNHNV, YYDKDF (reference sequence).

This clonotype showed up many times. The chain has TRBV20-1 and TRBJ1-6; perhaps TRBD1 as D (6 bases). V shed 4 bases and J shed 5 bases, with 12 bases lying between them. Germline CDR1 DFQATT, CDR2 SNEGSKA (reference sequence). The CDR3 has 14 amino acids. The CDR3 loop is CSANKGGNNSPLHF. CDR3 DNA sequence: TGCAGTGCTAACAAGGGGGGGAATAATTCACCCCTCCACTTT.